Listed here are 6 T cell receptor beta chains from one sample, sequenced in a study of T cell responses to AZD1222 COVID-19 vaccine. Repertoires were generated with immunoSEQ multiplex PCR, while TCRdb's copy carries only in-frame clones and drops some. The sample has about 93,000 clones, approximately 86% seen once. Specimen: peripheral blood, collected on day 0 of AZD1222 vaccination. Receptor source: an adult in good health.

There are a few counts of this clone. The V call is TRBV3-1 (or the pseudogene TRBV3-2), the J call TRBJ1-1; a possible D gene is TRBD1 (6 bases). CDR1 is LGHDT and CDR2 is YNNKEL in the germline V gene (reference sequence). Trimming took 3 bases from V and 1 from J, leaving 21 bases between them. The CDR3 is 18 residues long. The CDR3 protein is CASSQEVQGGVENTEAFF. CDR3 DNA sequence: TGTGCCAGCAGCCAGGAAGTACAGGGCGGGGTTGAGAACACTGAAGCTTTCTTT.

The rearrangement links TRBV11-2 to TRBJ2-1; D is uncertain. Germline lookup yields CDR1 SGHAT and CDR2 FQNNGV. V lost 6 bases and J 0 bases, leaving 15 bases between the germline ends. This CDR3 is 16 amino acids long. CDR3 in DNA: TGTGCCAGCAGACCACCTGGGCGGAGCTCCTACAATGAGCAGTTCTTC. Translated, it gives CASRPPGRSSYNEQFF.

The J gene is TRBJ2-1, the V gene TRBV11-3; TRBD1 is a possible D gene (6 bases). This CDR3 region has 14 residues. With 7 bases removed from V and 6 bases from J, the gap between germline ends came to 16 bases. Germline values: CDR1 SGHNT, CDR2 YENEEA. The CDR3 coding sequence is TGTGCCAGCACCTTTAGATCCAGGGGCAATGAGCAGTTCTTC. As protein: CASTFRSRGNEQFF.

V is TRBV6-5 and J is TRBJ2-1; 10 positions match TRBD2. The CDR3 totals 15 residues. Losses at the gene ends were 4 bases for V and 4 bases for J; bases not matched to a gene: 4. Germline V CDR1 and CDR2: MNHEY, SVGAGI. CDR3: CASSLAGGGYNEQFF. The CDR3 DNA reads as TGTGCCAGCAGTTTAGCGGGGGGCGGGTACAATGAGCAGTTCTTC.

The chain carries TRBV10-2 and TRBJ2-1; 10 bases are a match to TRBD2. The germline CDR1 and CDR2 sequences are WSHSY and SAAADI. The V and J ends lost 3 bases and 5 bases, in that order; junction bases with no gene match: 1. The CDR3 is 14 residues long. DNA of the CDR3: TGCGCCAGCAGTGATAGCGGGGGGAACAATGAGCAGTTCTTC. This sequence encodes CASSDSGGNNEQFF.

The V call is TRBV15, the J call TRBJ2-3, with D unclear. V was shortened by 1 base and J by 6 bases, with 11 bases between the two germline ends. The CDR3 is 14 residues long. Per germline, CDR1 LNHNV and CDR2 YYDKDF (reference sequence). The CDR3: CATSRGTFRDTQYF. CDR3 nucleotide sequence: TGTGCCACCAGCAGAGGGACCTTCCGGGATACGCAGTATTTT.